The 2 T cell receptor beta chains below come from one sample, sequenced in a study of technical replicates of blood from a handful of donors. Clones were sequenced by immunoSEQ multiplex PCR, and TCRdb holds only the in-frame ones, with some missing. The sample has more than 75,000 clones; just over 95% are singletons. The sequenced sample was T cells isolated from PBMCs. Receptors originate from a human donor in good health.

The chain joins TRBV5-1 to TRBJ1-1, with D perhaps matching TRBD1 (6 bases). The V end lost 0 bases, the J end lost 0 bases, and 9 bases lay between the germline ends. There are 15 residues in the CDR3. CDR1 SGHRS and CDR2 YFSETQ come from the germline V gene. DNA for the CDR3: TGCGCCAGCAGCTTGGGCAGGGACATGAACACTGAAGCTTTCTTT. This gives the protein CASSLGRDMNTEAFF.

This clone appeared a single time. This sequence joins TRBV15 and TRBJ1-1, with 7 bases lining up with TRBD1. CDR3 length: 15 amino acids. Unmatched junction bases numbered 10, after V lost 3 bases and J lost 6 bases. From germline, CDR1 is LNHNV and CDR2 YYDKDF (reference sequence). The chain's CDR3 is CATSSDNRGHPEAFF. The CDR3 DNA follows: TGTGCCACCAGCAGTGATAACAGGGGTCACCCTGAAGCTTTCTTT.